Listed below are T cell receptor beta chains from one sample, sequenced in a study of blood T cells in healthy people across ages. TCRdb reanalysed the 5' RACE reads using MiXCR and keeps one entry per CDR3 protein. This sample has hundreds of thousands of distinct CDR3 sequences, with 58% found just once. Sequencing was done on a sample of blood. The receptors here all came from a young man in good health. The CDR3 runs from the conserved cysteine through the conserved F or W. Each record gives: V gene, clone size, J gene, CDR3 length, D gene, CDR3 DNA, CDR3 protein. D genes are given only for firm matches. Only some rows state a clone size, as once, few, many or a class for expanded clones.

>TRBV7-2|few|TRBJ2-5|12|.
TGTGCCAGCAGCTCCAGGAGTGGGACCCAGTACTTC
CASSSRSGTQYF
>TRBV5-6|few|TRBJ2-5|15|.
TGTGCCAGCAGCTTGGGCGGCTACCCTCGGGAGACCCAGTACTTC
CASSLGGYPRETQYF
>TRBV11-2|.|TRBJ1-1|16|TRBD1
TGTGCCAGCAGCCCGGGACAGGATATCCTGAACACTGAAGCTTTCTTT
CASSPGQDILNTEAFF
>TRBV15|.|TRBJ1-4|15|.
TGTGCCACCAGCATCGCGGGGAGAGGGGATGAAAAACTGTTTTTT
CATSIAGRGDEKLFF
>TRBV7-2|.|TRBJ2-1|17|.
TGTGCCAGCAGCTTATCGGATCCGCTGCTTATGGGCAATGAGCAGTTCTTC
CASSLSDPLLMGNEQFF
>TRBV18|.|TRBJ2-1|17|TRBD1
TGTGCCAACTCACCTTACCCGGGACAGGGCTCCTACAATGAGCAGTTCTTC
CANSPYPGQGSYNEQFF
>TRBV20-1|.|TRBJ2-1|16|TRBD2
TGCAGTGCTAGAGATCTCTCTAAGCGGGAGCCCGATGAGCAGTTCTTC
CSARDLSKREPDEQFF
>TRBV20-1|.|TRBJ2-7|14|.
TGCAGTGCTTCGCCCTCGGGACCCACCTACGAGCAGTACTTC
CSASPSGPTYEQYF
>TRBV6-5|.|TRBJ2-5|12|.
TGTGCCACAAGACGGAGTCAAGAGACCCAGTACTTC
CATRRSQETQYF
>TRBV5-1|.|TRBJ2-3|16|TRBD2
TGCGCCAGCAGCTCCATCCCGAGCGGGGGCACAGATACGCAGTATTTT
CASSSIPSGGTDTQYF
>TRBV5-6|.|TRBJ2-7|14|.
TGTGCCAGCAGCTTATTAGACCAGTACTACGAGCAGTACTTC
CASSLLDQYYEQYF
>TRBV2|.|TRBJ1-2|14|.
TGTGCCAGCAGCGAACCGTACAGCCCGTATGGCTACACCTTC
CASSEPYSPYGYTF
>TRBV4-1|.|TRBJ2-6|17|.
TGCGCCAGCAGCCAAGATGGAGGGATTTCTGGGGCCAACGTCCTGACTTTC
CASSQDGGISGANVLTF
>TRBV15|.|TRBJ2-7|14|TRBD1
TGTGCCACCAGCACAACAGGGGTGGGGTACGAGCAGTACTTC
CATSTTGVGYEQYF
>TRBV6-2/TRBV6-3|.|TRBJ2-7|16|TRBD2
TGTGCCAGCAGTCACGCCGGGACTAGCGGCTCCTACGAGCAGTACTTC
CASSHAGTSGSYEQYF